This T cell receptor (beta chain) originates from a study of long-term antiretroviral therapy in people with HIV. Inclusion required at least two post-ART and at least one pre-ART PBMC samples. About this clone itself: What it recognizes is unknown.

Investigators performed immunoSEQ version v3.0 at survey level. Profiling relied on immunoSEQ multiplex PCR, and the TCRdb table lists in-frame clones only, not all of them. The sample has roughly 16,000 clones; around 88% are singletons. Study-wide results and limits: Participants lacked recorded data on ART adherence, viral resistance or therapy changes. The range of CDR3 lengths in HIV repertoires proved narrower than that found in controls.

The sequence was obtained from a young woman with HIV. This specimen consisted of unsorted PBMCs, obtained more than 2.2 years before starting antiretroviral therapy.

CDR3 in amino acids: CSVASGGNTEAFF. The DNA of the CDR3 is TGCAGCGTTGCATCAGGGGGGAACACTGAAGCTTTCTTT. The chain employs TRBV29-1 and TRBJ1-1; 7 positions match TRBD1. From germline, CDR1 is SQVTM and CDR2 ANQGSEA. With V trimmed by 4 bases and J by 1 base, 3 bases remained unmatched. This CDR3 region has 13 residues.